This T cell receptor beta chain is from a study of blood T cell repertoires in COVID-19. Across the whole study: From T cells, B-cell-depleted T cells, or PBMCs came the material, which was cDNA or gDNA.

Profiled with immunoSEQ multiplex PCR; TCRdb holds only in-frame clones, not every one. This table holds fewer than 80,000 clones, around nine tenths found once. In germline, CDR1 is SGHAT, CDR2 FQNNGV. The length of the CDR3 is 14 residues. Trimming removed 3 bases from V and 2 bases from J, with 8 bases in between. Source material: peripheral blood. The sequence was collected from a man aged 70 or older with acute or convalescent COVID-19. The chain has TRBV11-2 and TRBJ2-1, with TRBD2 as a possible D gene (6 bases). CDR3: CASSLTSPYNEQFF. The CDR3 coding sequence is TGTGCCAGCAGCTTGACTAGTCCCTACAATGAGCAGTTCTTC.